The 14 T cell receptor beta chains given below trace back to one sample, sequenced in a study of cytomegalovirus exposure and HLA in healthy donors. The PCR was carried out with 60 Vbeta primers and 13 Jbeta primers. Measured with immunoSEQ multiplex PCR; TCRdb has only the in-frame clones, and not every one. Found here are 100,000 or so clones, 75% of them singletons; the top ten hold about 10%. The sequencing input was PBMCs. Every receptor here comes from a middle-aged man in good health and CMV-seronegative.

The V and J genes are TRBV18 and TRBJ1-4, with 9 bases fitting TRBD1. V dropped 4 bases and J dropped 5; count of bases not matched to a gene: 2. CDR1 KGHSH and CDR2 LQKENI come from the germline V gene. The length of the CDR3 is 14 residues. The CDR3 sequence is CASSLDRGNEKLFF. The CDR3 DNA is TGTGCCAGCTCACTTGACAGGGGGAATGAAAAACTGTTTTTT.

The rearrangement joins TRBV25-1 to TRBJ1-1; TRBD1 aligns across 9 bases. The germline V gene has CDR1 MGHDK and CDR2 SYGVNS. J lost 4 bases, V lost 5 bases, and 8 bases had no gene match. The CDR3 has 15 residues. The CDR3 sequence: CASSPGTGISTEAFF. CDR3 nucleotides: TGTGCCAGCAGTCCTGGGACAGGGATCAGCACTGAAGCTTTCTTT.

In this sample, this clone turned up a few times. This chain connects TRBV5-1 to TRBJ2-4; maybe TRBD1 (6 bases). The V gene's germline CDR1 is SGHRS and CDR2 YFSETQ. The CDR3 has 14 residues. V lost 2 bases and J lost 9, with 15 bases in between. In DNA form, the CDR3 reads TGCGCCAGCAGCTTACAACAGGGCTACGGCATTCAGTACTTC. Translated, it gives CASSLQQGYGIQYF.

This clone was observed a few times. V gene TRBV6-1 combines with J gene TRBJ1-2, with a weak D call TRBD1 (5 bases). V was pared by 6 bases and J by 6 bases, with 11 bases between. The CDR3 covers 12 residues. Germline V lookup: CDR1 MNHNS, CDR2 SASEGT. CDR3 protein: CASRGRLNGYTF. The CDR3 nucleotides are TGTGCCAGCAGGGGGCGATTGAATGGCTACACCTTC.

The chain carries TRBV28 and TRBJ2-1; D gene ambiguous. The V and J ends lost 10 bases and 2 bases respectively, with 9 bases between them. The V gene's germline CDR1 is MDHEN and CDR2 SYDVKM. The CDR3 is 12 amino acids. The CDR3 bases are TGTGCCACCCTAGTACCCTACAATGAGCAGTTCTTC. This codes for CATLVPYNEQFF.

This chain joins TRBV11-2 and TRBJ2-1, with 8 bases lining up with TRBD2. Trimming took 5 bases from V and 5 from J; bases not matched to a gene: 11. CDR3 length: 16 amino acids. Germline CDR1 is SGHAT and CDR2 is FQNNGV. This CDR3 is CASSPLVAGGHNEQFF. For the CDR3, the DNA is TGTGCCAGCAGCCCCCTGGTGGCGGGGGGCCACAATGAGCAGTTCTTC.

In DNA form, the CDR3 reads TGTGCCAGCGGCGGGCCCCGGGGCGGGGAGCTGTTTTTT. Translated: CASGGPRGGELFF. The gene calls are TRBV7-9 and TRBJ2-2; TRBD2 is a possible D gene (5 bases). Trimming removed 8 bases from V and 7 bases from J, with 14 bases in between. Germline V gives CDR1 SEHNR, CDR2 FQNEAQ (reference sequence). The CDR3 extends over 13 amino acids.

On this clone: The identical CDR3 is also encoded by other nucleotide sequences in the sample. The V call is TRBV5-1, the J call TRBJ1-1, with TRBD1 as a possible D gene (5 bases). The CDR3 has 18 residues. CDR1 is SGHRS and CDR2 is YFSETQ in the germline V gene. Trimming took off 1 base at V and 4 bases at J, with 23 bases between the two ends. Here the CDR3 reads CASSLKGSQGYFSTEAFF. Here the CDR3 DNA reads TGCGCCAGCAGCTTGAAAGGTTCTCAGGGATATTTCAGCACTGAAGCTTTCTTT.

V is TRBV5-1 and J is TRBJ1-2, with 9 bases aligning to TRBD1. Per the germline V gene, CDR1 is SGHRS and CDR2 is YFSETQ. The CDR3 runs to 15 residues. The V segment lost 4 bases and the J segment 2 bases; nucleotides outside the gene matches: 6. The CDR3 spells CASSTGTGPNYGYTF. The CDR3 DNA reads as TGCGCCAGCAGCACGGGGACAGGGCCCAACTATGGCTACACCTTC.

The rearrangement uses TRBV5-1 and TRBJ2-3; 16 nucleotides agree with TRBD2. The CDR3 length is 20 residues. Germline V lookup: CDR1 SGHRS, CDR2 YFSETQ. The ends lost 3 bases at V and 5 bases at J; junction bases unmatched: 15. The CDR3, as DNA: TGCGCCAGCAGCTGGAGACCGGGACTAGCGGGAGGGGGAAGTAAAGATACGCAGTATTTT. As protein: CASSWRPGLAGGGSKDTQYF.

The V gene is TRBV27, the J gene TRBJ1-1; TRBD1 matches at 10 bases. V lost 5 bases, J lost 1 base, and 7 bases stayed unmatched. Germline V gene sequence: CDR1 MNHEY, CDR2 SMNVEV (reference sequence). The CDR3 covers 16 residues. The CDR3 DNA reads TGTGCCAGCAGTCCCGACAGGGGGCAGGGGAACACTGAAGCTTTCTTT. It codes for CASSPDRGQGNTEAFF.

The rearrangement uses TRBV27 and TRBJ2-1; 8 nucleotides agree with TRBD2. V lost 5 bases and J lost 0; bases outside the gene matches: 6. The CDR3 is made up of 16 amino acids. Germline CDR1 and CDR2: MNHEY and SMNVEV (reference sequence). In DNA, the CDR3 is TGTGCCAGCAGTAGGCGGGAGGCGAGCTCCTACAATGAGCAGTTCTTC. This sequence encodes CASSRREASSYNEQFF.

This clone was observed a few times. The chain is built from TRBV5-1 and TRBJ1-4, with 9 bases identical to TRBD1. The CDR3 has 15 residues. Trimming took 4 bases from V and 3 from J; bases not matched to a gene: 4. In germline, CDR1 is SGHRS, CDR2 YFSETQ. CDR3 residues: CASSLRTGANEKLFF. For the CDR3, the DNA is TGCGCCAGCAGCCTCCGGACAGGGGCTAATGAAAAACTGTTTTTT.

This chain links TRBV30 with TRBJ1-1, with D maybe TRBD1 (5 bases). Per the germline V gene, CDR1 is GTSNPN and CDR2 is SVGIG (reference sequence). Trimming took off 3 bases at V and 3 bases at J, with 8 bases between the two ends. The CDR3 totals 12 residues. CDR3 DNA sequence: TGTGCCTGGAGAGCCAGGGACACTGAAGCTTTCTTT. As protein: CAWRARDTEAFF. Drawing the rest from reference TRBV30 and TRBJ1-1, the complete variable domain is SQTIHQWPATLVQPVGSPLSLECTVEGTSNPNLYWYRQAAGRGLQLLFYSVGIGQISSEVPQNLSASRPQDRQFILSSKKLLLSDSGFYLCAWRARDTEAFFGQGTRLTVV.